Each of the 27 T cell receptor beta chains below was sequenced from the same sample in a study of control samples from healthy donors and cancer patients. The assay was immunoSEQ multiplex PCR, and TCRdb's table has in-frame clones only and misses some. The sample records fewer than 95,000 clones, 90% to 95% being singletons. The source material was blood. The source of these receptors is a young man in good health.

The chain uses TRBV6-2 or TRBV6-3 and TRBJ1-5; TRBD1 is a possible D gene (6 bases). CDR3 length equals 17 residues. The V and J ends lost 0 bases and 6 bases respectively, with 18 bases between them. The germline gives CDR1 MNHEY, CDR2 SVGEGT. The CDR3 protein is CASSYSEDSRGRQPQHF. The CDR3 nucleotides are TGTGCCAGCAGTTACTCGGAGGACAGTCGGGGTCGTCAGCCCCAGCATTTT.

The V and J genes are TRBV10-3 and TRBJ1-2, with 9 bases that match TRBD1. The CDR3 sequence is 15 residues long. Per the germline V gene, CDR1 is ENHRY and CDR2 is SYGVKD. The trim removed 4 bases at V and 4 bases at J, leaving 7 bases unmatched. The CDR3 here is CAISGGGQGLYGYTF. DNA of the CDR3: TGTGCCATCAGTGGGGGGGGACAGGGCCTCTATGGCTACACCTTC.

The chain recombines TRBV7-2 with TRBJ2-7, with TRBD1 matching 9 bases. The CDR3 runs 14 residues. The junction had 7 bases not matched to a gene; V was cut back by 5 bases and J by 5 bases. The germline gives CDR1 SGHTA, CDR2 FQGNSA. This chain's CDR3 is CASSRDRVGDEQYF. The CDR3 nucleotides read TGTGCCAGCAGCCGGGACAGGGTGGGAGACGAGCAGTACTTC.

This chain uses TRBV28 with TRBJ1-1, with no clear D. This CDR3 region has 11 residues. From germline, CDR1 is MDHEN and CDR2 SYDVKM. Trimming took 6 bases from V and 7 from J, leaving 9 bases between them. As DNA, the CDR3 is TGTGCCAGCAGCACAAAGTTTGAAGCTTTCTTT. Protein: CASSTKFEAFF.

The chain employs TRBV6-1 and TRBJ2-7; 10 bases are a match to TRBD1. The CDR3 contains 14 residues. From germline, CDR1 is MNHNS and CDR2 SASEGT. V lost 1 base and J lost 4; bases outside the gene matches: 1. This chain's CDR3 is CASSEGQGAYEQYF. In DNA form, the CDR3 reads TGTGCCAGCAGTGAAGGACAGGGGGCATACGAGCAGTACTTC.

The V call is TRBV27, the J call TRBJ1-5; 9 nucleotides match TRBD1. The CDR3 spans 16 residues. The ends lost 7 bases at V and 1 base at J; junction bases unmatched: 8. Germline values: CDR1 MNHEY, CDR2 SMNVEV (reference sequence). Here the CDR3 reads CASKVDRGYSNQPQHF. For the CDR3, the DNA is TGTGCCAGCAAGGTGGACAGGGGTTACAGCAATCAGCCCCAGCATTTT.

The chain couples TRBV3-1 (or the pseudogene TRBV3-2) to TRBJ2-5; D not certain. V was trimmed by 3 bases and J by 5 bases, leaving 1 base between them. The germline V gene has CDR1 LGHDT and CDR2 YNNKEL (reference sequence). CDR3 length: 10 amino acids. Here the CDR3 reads CASSHETQYF. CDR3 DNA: TGTGCCAGCAGCCACGAGACCCAGTACTTC.

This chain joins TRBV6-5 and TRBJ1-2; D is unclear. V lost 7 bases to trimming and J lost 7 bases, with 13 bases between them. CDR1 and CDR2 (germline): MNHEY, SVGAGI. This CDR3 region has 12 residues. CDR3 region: CASTESKGGYTF. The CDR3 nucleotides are TGTGCCAGCACAGAGTCCAAGGGTGGCTACACCTTC.

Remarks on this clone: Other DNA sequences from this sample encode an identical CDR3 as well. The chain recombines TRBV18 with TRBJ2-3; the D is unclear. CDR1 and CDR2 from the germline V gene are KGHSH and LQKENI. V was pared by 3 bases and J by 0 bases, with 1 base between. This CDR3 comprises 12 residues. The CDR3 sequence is CASSPSTDTQYF. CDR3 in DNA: TGTGCCAGCTCACCTAGCACAGATACGCAGTATTTT.

CDR3 sequence (DNA): TGTGCTAGTGGTTTCTACCCCTGGACCGTCTCTGGAAACACCATATATTTT. It specifies CASGFYPWTVSGNTIYF. The chain links TRBV12-5 to TRBJ1-3; D unclear. CDR1 is LGHNT, CDR2 FRNRAP, per germline. The CDR3 has 17 residues. V lost 3 bases and J 0 bases, leaving 15 bases between the germline ends.

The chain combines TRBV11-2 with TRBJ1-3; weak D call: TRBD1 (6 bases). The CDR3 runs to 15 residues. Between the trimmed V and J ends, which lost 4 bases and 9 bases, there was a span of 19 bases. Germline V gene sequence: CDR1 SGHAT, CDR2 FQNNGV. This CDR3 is CASSSSGQREVTIYF. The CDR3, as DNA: TGTGCCAGCAGCTCCAGCGGACAGAGGGAAGTCACCATATATTTT.

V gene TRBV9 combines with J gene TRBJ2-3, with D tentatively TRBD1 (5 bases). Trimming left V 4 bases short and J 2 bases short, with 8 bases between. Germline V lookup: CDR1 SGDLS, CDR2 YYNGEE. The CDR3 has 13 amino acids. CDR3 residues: CASSQGPTDTQYF. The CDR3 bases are TGTGCCAGCAGCCAGGGCCCCACAGATACGCAGTATTTT.

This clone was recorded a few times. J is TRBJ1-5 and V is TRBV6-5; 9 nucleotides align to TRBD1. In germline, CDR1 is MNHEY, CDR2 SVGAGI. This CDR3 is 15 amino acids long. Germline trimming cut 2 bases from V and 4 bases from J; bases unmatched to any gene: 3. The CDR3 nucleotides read TGTGCCAGCAGTTACGGGGGACAGGGTAATCAGCCCCAGCATTTT. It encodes CASSYGGQGNQPQHF.

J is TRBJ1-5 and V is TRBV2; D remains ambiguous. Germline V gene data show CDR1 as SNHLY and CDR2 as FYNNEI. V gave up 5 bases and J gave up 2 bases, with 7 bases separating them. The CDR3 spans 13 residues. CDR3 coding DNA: TGTGCCAGCAGTCCCTTGGGCAATCAGCCCCAGCATTTT. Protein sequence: CASSPLGNQPQHF.

CDR3 DNA: TGCAGCGTACCCCGTCCGAGCGGAAGCTCCTACAATGAGCAGTTCTTC. This codes for CSVPRPSGSSYNEQFF. The chain joins TRBV29-1 to TRBJ2-1; maybe TRBD2 (5 bases). V was shortened by 6 bases and J by 0 bases, with 18 bases between the two germline ends. The germline V gene has CDR1 SQVTM and CDR2 ANQGSEA. This CDR3 has 16 residues.

The CDR3 coding sequence is TGTGCCAGCAGCGCGGGACTAGCTGACAATGAGCAGTTCTTC. Translating gives CASSAGLADNEQFF. The chain employs TRBV9 and TRBJ2-1; 9 nucleotides align to TRBD2. Trimming took 3 bases from V and 5 from J; bases not matched to a gene: 3. The CDR3 runs 14 residues. Germline CDR1 SGDLS, CDR2 YYNGEE.

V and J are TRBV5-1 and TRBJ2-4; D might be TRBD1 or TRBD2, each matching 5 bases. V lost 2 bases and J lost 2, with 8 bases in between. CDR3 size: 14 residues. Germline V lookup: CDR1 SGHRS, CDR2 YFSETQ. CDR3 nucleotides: TGCGCCAGCAGCTTAGAGGGGTCCAAAAACATTCAGTACTTC. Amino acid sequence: CASSLEGSKNIQYF.

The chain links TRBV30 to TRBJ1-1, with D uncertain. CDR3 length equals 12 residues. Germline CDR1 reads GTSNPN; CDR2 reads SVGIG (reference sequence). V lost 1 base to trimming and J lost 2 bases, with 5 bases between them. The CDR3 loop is CAWSGGNTEAFF. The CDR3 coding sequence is TGTGCCTGGAGTGGGGGTAACACTGAAGCTTTCTTT. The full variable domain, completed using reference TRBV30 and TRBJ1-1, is SQTIHQWPATLVQPVGSPLSLECTVEGTSNPNLYWYRQAAGRGLQLLFYSVGIGQISSEVPQNLSASRPQDRQFILSSKKLLLSDSGFYLCAWSGGNTEAFFGQGTRLTVV.

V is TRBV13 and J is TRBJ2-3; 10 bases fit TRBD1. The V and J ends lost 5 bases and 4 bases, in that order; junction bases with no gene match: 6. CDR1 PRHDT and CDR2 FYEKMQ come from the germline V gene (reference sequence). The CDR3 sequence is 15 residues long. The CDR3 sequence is CASSPRDRGSDTQYF. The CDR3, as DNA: TGTGCCAGCAGCCCCCGGGACAGGGGCTCAGATACGCAGTATTTT. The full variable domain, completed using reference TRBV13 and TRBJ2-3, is AAGVIQSPRHLIKEKRETATLKCYPIPRHDTVYWYQQGPGQDPQFLISFYEKMQSDKGSIPDRFSAQQFSDYHSELNMSSLELGDSALYFCASSPRDRGSDTQYFGPGTRLTVL.

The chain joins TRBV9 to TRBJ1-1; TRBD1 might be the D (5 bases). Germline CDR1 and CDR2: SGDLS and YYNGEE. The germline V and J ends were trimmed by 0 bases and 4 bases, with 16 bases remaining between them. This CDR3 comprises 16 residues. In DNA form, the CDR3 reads TGTGCCAGCAGCGTAGCGGCCGGGGGGGTGGGCACTGAAGCTTTCTTT. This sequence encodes CASSVAAGGVGTEAFF. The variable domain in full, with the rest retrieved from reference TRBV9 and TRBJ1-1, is DSGVTQTPKHLITATGQRVTLRCSPRSGDLSVYWYQQSLDQGLQFLIQYYNGEERAKGNILERFSAQQFPDLHSELNLSSLELGDSALYFCASSVAAGGVGTEAFFGQGTRLTVV.

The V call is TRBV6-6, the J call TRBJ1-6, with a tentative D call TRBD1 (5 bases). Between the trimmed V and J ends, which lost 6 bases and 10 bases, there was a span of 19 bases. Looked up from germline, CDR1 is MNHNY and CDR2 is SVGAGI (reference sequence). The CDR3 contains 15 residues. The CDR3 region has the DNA TGTGCCAGCAGCCAACTCCGGGACGCCTCGTCACCCCTCCACTTT. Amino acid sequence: CASSQLRDASSPLHF.

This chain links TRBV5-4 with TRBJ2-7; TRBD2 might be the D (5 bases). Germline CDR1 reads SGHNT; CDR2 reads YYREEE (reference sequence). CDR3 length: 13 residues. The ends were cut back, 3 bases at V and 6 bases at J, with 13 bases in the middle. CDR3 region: CASSWAPSSEQYF. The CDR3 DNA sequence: TGTGCCAGCAGCTGGGCCCCTAGCTCCGAGCAGTACTTC. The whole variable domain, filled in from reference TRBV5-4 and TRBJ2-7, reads ETGVTQSPTHLIKTRGQQVTLRCSSQSGHNTVSWYQQALGQGPQFIFQYYREEENGRGNFPPRFSGLQFPNYSSELNVNALELDDSALYLCASSWAPSSEQYFGPGTRLTVT.

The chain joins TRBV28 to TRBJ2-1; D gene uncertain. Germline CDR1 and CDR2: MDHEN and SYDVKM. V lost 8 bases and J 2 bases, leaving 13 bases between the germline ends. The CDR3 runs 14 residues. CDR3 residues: CASLGGGTYNEQFF. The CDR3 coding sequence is TGTGCCAGCCTTGGCGGCGGAACCTACAATGAGCAGTTCTTC.

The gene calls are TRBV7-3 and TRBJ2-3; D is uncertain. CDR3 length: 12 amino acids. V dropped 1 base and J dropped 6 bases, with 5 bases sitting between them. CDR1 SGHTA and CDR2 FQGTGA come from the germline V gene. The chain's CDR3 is CASSLMGDTQYF. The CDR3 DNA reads TGTGCCAGCAGCTTAATGGGGGATACGCAGTATTTT.

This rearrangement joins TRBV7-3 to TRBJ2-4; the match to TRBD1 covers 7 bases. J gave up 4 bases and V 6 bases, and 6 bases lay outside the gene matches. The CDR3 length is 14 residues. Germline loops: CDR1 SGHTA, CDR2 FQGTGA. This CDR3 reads CASRSGTAKNIQYF. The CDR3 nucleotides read TGTGCCAGCAGGTCCGGGACAGCAAAAAACATTCAGTACTTC.

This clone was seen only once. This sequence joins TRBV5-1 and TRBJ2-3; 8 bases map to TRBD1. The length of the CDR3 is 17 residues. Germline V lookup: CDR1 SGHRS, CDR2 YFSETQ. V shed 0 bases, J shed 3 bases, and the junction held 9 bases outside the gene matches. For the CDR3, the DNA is TGCGCCAGCAGCTTGGCGGTGTACAGGGGGTTGACAGATACGCAGTATTTT. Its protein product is CASSLAVYRGLTDTQYF.

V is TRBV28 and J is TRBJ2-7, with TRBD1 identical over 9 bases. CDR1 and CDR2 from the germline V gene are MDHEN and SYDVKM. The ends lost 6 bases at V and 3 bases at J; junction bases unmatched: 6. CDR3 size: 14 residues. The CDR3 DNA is TGTGCCAGCAGGGGACAGGGTGAGGGCTACGAGCAGTACTTC. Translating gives CASRGQGEGYEQYF.